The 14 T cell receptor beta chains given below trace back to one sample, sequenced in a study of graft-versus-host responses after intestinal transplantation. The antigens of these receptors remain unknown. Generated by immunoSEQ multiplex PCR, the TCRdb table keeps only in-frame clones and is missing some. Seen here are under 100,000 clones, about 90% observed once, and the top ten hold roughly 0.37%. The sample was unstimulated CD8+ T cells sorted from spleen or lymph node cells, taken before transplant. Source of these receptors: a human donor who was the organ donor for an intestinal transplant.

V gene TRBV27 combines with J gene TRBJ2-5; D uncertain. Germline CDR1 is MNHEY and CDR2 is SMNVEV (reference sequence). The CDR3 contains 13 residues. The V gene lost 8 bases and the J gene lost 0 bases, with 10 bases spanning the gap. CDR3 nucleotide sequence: TGTGCCAGCTCGACATCGTACCAAGAGACCCAGTACTTC. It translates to CASSTSYQETQYF.

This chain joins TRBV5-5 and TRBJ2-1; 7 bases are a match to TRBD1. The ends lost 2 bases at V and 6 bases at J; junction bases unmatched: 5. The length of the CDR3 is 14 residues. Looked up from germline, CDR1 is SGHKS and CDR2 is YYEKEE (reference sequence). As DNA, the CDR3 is TGTGCCAGCAGCTTCCCAGGGGGATCCAATGAGCAGTTCTTC. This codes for CASSFPGGSNEQFF.

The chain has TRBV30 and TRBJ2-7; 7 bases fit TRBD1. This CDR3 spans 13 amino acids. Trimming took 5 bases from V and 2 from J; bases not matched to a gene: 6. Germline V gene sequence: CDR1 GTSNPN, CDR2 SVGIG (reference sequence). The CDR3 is CAWDSGQAYEQYF. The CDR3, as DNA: TGTGCCTGGGATTCCGGACAGGCCTACGAGCAGTACTTC.

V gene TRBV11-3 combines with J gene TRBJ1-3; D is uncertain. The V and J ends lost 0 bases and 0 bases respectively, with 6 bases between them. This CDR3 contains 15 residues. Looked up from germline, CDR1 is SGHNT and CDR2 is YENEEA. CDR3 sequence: CASSLEAYSGNTIYF. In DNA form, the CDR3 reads TGTGCCAGCAGCTTAGAAGCCTACTCTGGAAACACCATATATTTT.

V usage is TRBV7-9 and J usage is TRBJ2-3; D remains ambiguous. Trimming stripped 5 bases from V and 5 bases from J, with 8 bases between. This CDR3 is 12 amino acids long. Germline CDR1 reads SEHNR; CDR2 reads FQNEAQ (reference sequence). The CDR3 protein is CASSPQKDTQYF. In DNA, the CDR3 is TGTGCCAGCAGCCCCCAGAAAGATACGCAGTATTTT.

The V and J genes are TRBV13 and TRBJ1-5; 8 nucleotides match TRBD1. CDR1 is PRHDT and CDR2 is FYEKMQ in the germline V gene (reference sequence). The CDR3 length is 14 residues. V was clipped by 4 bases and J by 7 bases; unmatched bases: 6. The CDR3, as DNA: TGTGCCAGCAGCTCCGGACAGGGAGGCCAGCCCCAGCATTTT. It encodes CASSSGQGGQPQHF.

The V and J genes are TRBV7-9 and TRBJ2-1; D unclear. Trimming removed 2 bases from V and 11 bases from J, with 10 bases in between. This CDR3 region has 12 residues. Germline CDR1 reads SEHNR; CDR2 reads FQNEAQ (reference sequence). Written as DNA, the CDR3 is TGTGCCAGCAGCTTATTTACACATCAGCAGTTCTTC. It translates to CASSLFTHQQFF.

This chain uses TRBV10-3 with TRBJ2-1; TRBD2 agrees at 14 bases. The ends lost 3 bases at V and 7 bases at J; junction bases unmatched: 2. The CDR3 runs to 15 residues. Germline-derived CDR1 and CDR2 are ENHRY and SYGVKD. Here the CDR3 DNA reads TGTGCCATCAGTGACGGGACTAGCGGGGGTAATGAGCAGTTCTTC. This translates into CAISDGTSGGNEQFF.

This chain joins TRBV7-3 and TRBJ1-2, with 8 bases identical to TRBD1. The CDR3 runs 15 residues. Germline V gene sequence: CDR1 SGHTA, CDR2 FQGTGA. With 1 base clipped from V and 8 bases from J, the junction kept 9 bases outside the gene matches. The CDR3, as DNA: TGTGCCAGCAGCTTAAACCCGGGACAGGCAGGGGGCTACACCTTC. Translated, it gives CASSLNPGQAGGYTF.

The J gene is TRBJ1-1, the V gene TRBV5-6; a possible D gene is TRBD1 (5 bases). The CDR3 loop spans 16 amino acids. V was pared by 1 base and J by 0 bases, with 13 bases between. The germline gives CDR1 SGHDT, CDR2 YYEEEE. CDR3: CASSLSQGVMNTEAFF. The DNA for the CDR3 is TGTGCCAGCAGCTTGTCGCAGGGCGTCATGAACACTGAAGCTTTCTTT. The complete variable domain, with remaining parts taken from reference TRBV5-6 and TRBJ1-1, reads DAGVTQSPTHLIKTRGQQVTLRCSPKSGHDTVSWYQQALGQGPQFIFQYYEEEERQRGNFPDRFSGHQFPNYSSELNVNALLLGDSALYLCASSLSQGVMNTEAFFGQGTRLTVV.

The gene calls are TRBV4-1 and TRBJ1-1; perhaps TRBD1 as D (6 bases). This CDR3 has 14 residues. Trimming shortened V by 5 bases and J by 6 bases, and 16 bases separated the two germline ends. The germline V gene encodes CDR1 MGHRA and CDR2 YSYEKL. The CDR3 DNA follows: TGCGCCAGCAGCGCAAGGGCAGGGGTGTCTGAAGCTTTCTTT. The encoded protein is CASSARAGVSEAFF.

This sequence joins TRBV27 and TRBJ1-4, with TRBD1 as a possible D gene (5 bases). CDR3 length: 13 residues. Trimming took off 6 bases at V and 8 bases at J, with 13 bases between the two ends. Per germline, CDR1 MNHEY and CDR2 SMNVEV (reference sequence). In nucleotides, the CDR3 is TGTGCCAGCAGGCTTCTATCAGGGGAAAAACTGTTTTTT. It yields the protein CASRLLSGEKLFF.

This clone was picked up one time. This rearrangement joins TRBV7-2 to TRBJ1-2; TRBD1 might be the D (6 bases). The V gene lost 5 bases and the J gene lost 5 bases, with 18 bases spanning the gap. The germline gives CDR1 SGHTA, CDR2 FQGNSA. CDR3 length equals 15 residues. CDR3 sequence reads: CASSLGTRVSYGYTF. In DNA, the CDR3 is TGTGCCAGCAGCCTAGGGACACGAGTTTCTTATGGCTACACCTTC.

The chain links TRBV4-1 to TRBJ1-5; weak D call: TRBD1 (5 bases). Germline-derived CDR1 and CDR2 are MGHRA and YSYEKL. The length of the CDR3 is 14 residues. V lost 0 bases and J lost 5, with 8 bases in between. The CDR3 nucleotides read TGCGCCAGCAGCCAAGATGTGACAGATCAGCCCCAGCATTTT. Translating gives CASSQDVTDQPQHF.